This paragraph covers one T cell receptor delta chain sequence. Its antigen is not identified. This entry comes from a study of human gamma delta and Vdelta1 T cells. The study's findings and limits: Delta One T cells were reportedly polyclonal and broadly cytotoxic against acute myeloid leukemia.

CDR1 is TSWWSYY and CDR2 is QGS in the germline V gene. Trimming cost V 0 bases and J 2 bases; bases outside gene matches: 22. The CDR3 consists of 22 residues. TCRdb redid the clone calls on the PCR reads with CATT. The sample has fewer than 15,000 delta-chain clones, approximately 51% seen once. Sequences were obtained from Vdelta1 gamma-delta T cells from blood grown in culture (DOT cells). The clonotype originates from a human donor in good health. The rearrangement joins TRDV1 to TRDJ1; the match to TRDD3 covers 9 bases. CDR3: CALGELDPIRTGDTRGTDKLIF. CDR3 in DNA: TGTGCTCTTGGGGAACTAGATCCGATCCGTACTGGGGATACGCGAGGAACCGATAAACTCATCTTT.